Reported below is one TCR beta chain. Its antigen is not identified. CDR1 is SGHTA and CDR2 is FQGNSA in the germline V gene. The ends were cut back, 2 bases at V and 1 base at J, with 10 bases in the middle. The CDR3 covers 15 residues. These data are taken from a study of Ad26.COV2.S vaccination and SARS-CoV-2 variants. Study observations and caveats: Following vaccination, spike-specific CD8+ and CD4+ T cell responses reportedly exhibited substantial breadth. Using TCR breadth and depth analyses may have led to underestimated total T cell responses. The placebo group had lower spike-specific TCR breadth than the vaccine recipients did. Vaccinees and placebo recipients showed similar non-spike TCR breadth.

TCRdb's table, derived via immunoSEQ multiplex PCR, lists solely in-frame clones and lacks some. The sample carries about 350,000 clones, about 90% recorded once. This material consisted of peripheral blood, taken after recovery from COVID-19. This receptor was taken from a human donor who had recovered from COVID-19. The J gene is TRBJ2-3, the V gene TRBV7-2; D might be TRBD1 or TRBD2, each matching 5 bases. CDR3 in amino acids: CASSLSRGRTDTQYF. The CDR3 nucleotides are TGTGCCAGCAGCTTAAGCCGGGGCCGCACAGATACGCAGTATTTT. The whole variable domain, filled in from reference TRBV7-2 and TRBJ2-3, reads GAGVSQSPSNKVTEKGKDVELRCDPISGHTALYWYRQSLGQGLEFLIYFQGNSAPDKSGLPSDRFSAERTGGSVSTLTIQRTQQEDSAVYLCASSLSRGRTDTQYFGPGTRLTVL.